This T cell receptor (beta chain) was captured in a study of blood T cells in healthy people across ages. Points from the study as a whole: Getting older went along with TCR beta diversity per million T cells dropping roughly linearly.

The authors ran a second PCR of about 6 to 12 cycles using a sample-barcoded 5' primer and a J-beta primer mix. TCRdb reprocessed the 5' RACE reads with MiXCR, giving one entry per CDR3 protein. In the table there are under 2,000,000 distinct CDR3 sequences, around half of which are singletons. As to this clonotype: The antigen remains undetermined.

The TCR was taken from a woman aged 40 to 55 in good health. Material: blood.

In DNA form, the CDR3 reads TGCAGTGCGGGTGCTGGGGGGACCACAGATACGCAGTATTTT. It translates to CSAGAGGTTDTQYF. This chain connects TRBV20-1 to TRBJ2-3, with D possibly matching TRBD2 (6 bases). CDR1 is DFQATT and CDR2 is SNEGSKA in the germline V gene (reference sequence). The CDR3 covers 14 residues. V shed 6 bases and J shed 2 bases, with 15 bases lying between them.